This passage covers 7 T cell receptor beta chains from one sample sequenced in a study of graft-versus-host responses after intestinal transplantation. The data were produced by immunoSEQ multiplex PCR, yet TCRdb's version contains in-frame clones alone and is incomplete. The repertoire holds 20,000 to 25,000 clones, with around two fifths as singletons. Researchers placed some 200,000 CFSE-labeled responder cells in culture with some 200,000 irradiated, violet-dye-labeled stimulator cells. Material: alloreactive CD8+ T cells from a mixed lymphocyte reaction culture, obtained before transplantation. Noted subset: CFSE-low proliferating T cells sorted from approximately 6-day pre-transplant mixed lymphocyte reaction (GvH or HvG direction). These receptors came from a human patient who was an organ donor for intestinal transplantation.

This clone was found a few times. The rearrangement joins TRBV28 to TRBJ2-7, with TRBD1 matching over 8 bases. Trimming cost V 5 bases and J 2 bases; bases outside gene matches: 11. Germline V gene lookup returns CDR1 MDHEN and CDR2 SYDVKM. This CDR3 contains 16 residues. The chain's CDR3 is CASSLPQGARTYEQYF. In DNA, the CDR3 is TGTGCCAGCAGTCTCCCCCAGGGGGCGCGAACCTACGAGCAGTACTTC. Variable domain in full (rest from reference TRBV28 and TRBJ2-7): DVKVTQSSRYLVKRTGEKVFLECVQDMDHENMFWYRQDPGLGLRLIYFSYDVKMKEKGDIPEGYSVSREKKERFSLILESASTNQTSMYLCASSLPQGARTYEQYFGPGTRLTVT.

The V call is TRBV5-6, the J call TRBJ2-3, with 11 bases that match TRBD2. J was trimmed by 7 bases and V by 4 bases; bases with no gene match: 11. Per germline, CDR1 SGHDT and CDR2 YYEEEE. The CDR3 is 16 amino acids. CDR3 nucleotide sequence: TGTGCCAGCAGCGGCGAACTAGCGGGAGTGGTATATACGCAGTATTTT. It codes for CASSGELAGVVYTQYF.

The chain employs TRBV27 and TRBJ2-5; D perhaps matches TRBD1 (5 bases). V shed 3 bases and J shed 5 bases, with 16 bases lying between them. The CDR3 runs 15 residues. CDR1 and CDR2 (germline): MNHEY, SMNVEV (reference sequence). Here the CDR3 DNA reads TGTGCCAGCAGTTTTTCTACAGGCCCGGGTGAGACCCAGTACTTC. Translating it yields CASSFSTGPGETQYF.

V gene TRBV5-7 combines with J gene TRBJ2-6; 8 nucleotides agree with TRBD1. TRBV5-7 is an ORF; its function is uncertain. The CDR3 covers 15 residues. V dropped 5 bases and J dropped 4; count of bases not matched to a gene: 5. The CDR3 spells CASRPTGAGANVLTF. For the CDR3, the DNA is TGTGCCAGCAGGCCGACAGGGGCCGGGGCCAACGTCCTGACTTTC.

The gene calls are TRBV4-3 and TRBJ1-5; D not resolved. CDR3 length equals 14 residues. CDR1 and CDR2 from the germline V gene are LGHNA and YSLEER. V was shortened by 3 bases and J by 6 bases, with 12 bases between the two germline ends. CDR3 DNA sequence: TGCGCCAGCAGCCACCCCGGGTGGGGTCAGCCCCAGCATTTT. Amino acid sequence: CASSHPGWGQPQHF.

The chain links TRBV9 to TRBJ1-2, with D perhaps TRBD1 (5 bases). The CDR3 length is 13 residues. With 3 bases removed from V and 5 bases from J, the gap between germline ends came to 11 bases. In germline, CDR1 is SGDLS, CDR2 YYNGEE. Here the CDR3 DNA reads TGTGCCAGCAGCGAGGGGACGGCTTATGGCTACACCTTC. Translating it yields CASSEGTAYGYTF.

The chain couples TRBV2 to TRBJ1-4; maybe TRBD1 (5 bases). CDR3 size: 15 residues. CDR1 and CDR2 from the germline V gene are SNHLY and FYNNEI. V gave up 2 bases and J gave up 4 bases, with 11 bases separating them. CDR3 nucleotides: TGTGCCAGCAGTGAACCGTTAGACAGTAATGAAAAACTGTTTTTT. Residues: CASSEPLDSNEKLFF. Full variable domain (remainder filled in from reference TRBV2 and TRBJ1-4): EPEVTQTPSHQVTQMGQEVILRCVPISNHLYFYWYRQILGQKVEFLVSFYNNEISEKSEIFDDQFSVERPDGSNFTLKIRSTKLEDSAMYFCASSEPLDSNEKLFFGSGTQLSVL.